This T cell receptor (beta chain) emerged from a study of blood T cell repertoires in COVID-19. The CDR3 sequence is 12 residues long. V was pared by 5 bases and J by 4 bases, with 9 bases between. CDR1 is MNHEY, CDR2 SVGEGT, per germline. Profiled with immunoSEQ multiplex PCR; TCRdb holds only in-frame clones, not every one. This sample has around 110,000 clones; 80% to 90% occur once, and the top ten carry nearly 5%. The sequenced material came from peripheral blood. This clonotype was obtained from a man aged 40-49 years with active or convalescent COVID-19. The chain links TRBV6-2 or TRBV6-3 to TRBJ2-7; D unresolved. The CDR3 here is CASSVPSYEQYF. CDR3 DNA sequence: TGTGCCAGCAGTGTTCCCTCGTACGAGCAGTACTTC.